The sequence of this TCR beta chain was determined in a study of CD8+ T cells in alopecia areata. At the level of the study: Treated patients were given 5 to 10 mg oral tofacitinib twice daily. Scoring of severity for treated patients was based on percentage of affected scalp area.

With regard to this clone: Its antigen is not identified.

Treatment meaning: oral pan-JAK inhibitor, 5-10 mg twice daily. Lesional scalp punch biopsies and peripheral blood were collected from alopecia areata patients. RNA was isolated and reverse transcribed to cDNA, the sequencing template. Repertoires were generated with immunoSEQ multiplex PCR, while TCRdb's copy carries only in-frame clones and drops some. The sample has more than 110,000 clones, around half seen once. The CDR3 extends over 16 amino acids. Germline-derived CDR1 and CDR2 are SQVTM and ANQGSEA. Trimming left V 0 bases short and J 6 bases short, with 18 bases between. Overall study results and limits: Affected lesional scalp, above all in alopecia totalis/universalis, was more clonal than normal scalp.

Sequences were derived from CD8+ T cells sorted from blood, sampled at week 4, from a patient treated with tofacitinib. The origin of this receptor is a human donor with alopecia areata. The V call is TRBV29-1, the J call TRBJ2-1, with D unresolved. The CDR3 coding sequence is TGCAGCGTTGAAGATCAACGTGCGAGGCTCCCCAATGAGCAGTTCTTC. This translates into CSVEDQRARLPNEQFF.